This passage covers 28 T cell receptor beta chains from one sample sequenced in a study of monozygotic twins with cystic fibrosis. Method: immunoSEQ multiplex PCR; TCRdb's copy keeps in-frame clones and lacks some. The sample includes more than 9,000 clones, just over 99% of them seen just once. Sequences were obtained from blood. The origin of the receptors is a man aged 18 to 30 with cystic fibrosis.

J is TRBJ2-3 and V is TRBV7-6, with D tentatively TRBD1 or TRBD2 (5 bases each). V gave up 4 bases and J gave up 6 bases, with 17 bases separating them. Germline lookup yields CDR1 SGHVS and CDR2 FNYEAQ. The CDR3 is 15 amino acids. CDR3 nucleotide sequence: TGTGCCAGCAGCTCCCGGGGCCCTGCTCCGGATACGCAGTATTTT. Translated: CASSSRGPAPDTQYF.

The J gene is TRBJ2-7, the V gene TRBV28, with 7 bases matching TRBD1. Germline values: CDR1 MDHEN, CDR2 SYDVKM. This CDR3 region has 12 residues. J lost 10 bases, V lost 6 bases, and 9 bases had no gene match. The CDR3 DNA reads TGTGCCAGCAGCCGAGGGACAGTCCTTCAGTACTTC. Its translation is CASSRGTVLQYF.

In its sample, this clone was seen once. The chain joins TRBV5-1 to TRBJ2-5, with D maybe TRBD1 (6 bases). Germline V gene data show CDR1 as SGHRS and CDR2 as YFSETQ. The CDR3 spans 14 residues. Trimming stripped 0 bases from V and 1 base from J, with 7 bases between. CDR3 DNA sequence: TGCGCCAGCAGCTTGGGACAGGTCCAAGAGACCCAGTACTTC. This encodes CASSLGQVQETQYF. Full variable domain (outside the CDR3, taken from reference TRBV5-1 and TRBJ2-5): KAGVTQTPRYLIKTRGQQVTLSCSPISGHRSVSWYQQTPGQGLQFLFEYFSETQRNKGNFPGRFSGRQFSNSRSEMNVSTLELGDSALYLCASSLGQVQETQYFGPGTRLLVL.

This chain uses TRBV5-4 with TRBJ2-2; 12 nucleotides agree with TRBD2. V lost 0 bases, J lost 1 base, and 4 bases stayed unmatched. This CDR3 comprises 18 residues. Germline V lookup: CDR1 SGHNT, CDR2 YYREEE (reference sequence). The CDR3, as DNA: TGTGCCAGCAGCTTGGCCTCACTAGCGGGGGGGAACACCGGGGAGCTGTTTTTT. The encoded protein is CASSLASLAGGNTGELFF.

The V call is TRBV12-5, the J call TRBJ2-6; D is unclear. Germline V lookup: CDR1 LGHNT, CDR2 FRNRAP. This CDR3 has 17 amino acids. The V gene lost 3 bases and the J gene lost 0 bases, with 12 bases spanning the gap. CDR3 nucleotides: TGTGCTAGTGGTTTCCTAGGACGGGCCTCTGGGGCCAACGTCCTGACTTTC. Its translation is CASGFLGRASGANVLTF.

The chain recombines TRBV10-1 with TRBJ2-3; tentatively, D is TRBD1 (5 bases). This CDR3 contains 16 residues. Germline CDR1 is WNHNN and CDR2 is SYGVQD (reference sequence). The V and J ends lost 2 bases and 6 bases respectively, with 18 bases between them. DNA of the CDR3: TGCGCCAGCAGTGAGAACTACGGACAACGAAGGGATACGCAGTATTTT. Protein product: CASSENYGQRRDTQYF.

This chain uses TRBV27 with TRBJ1-1, with TRBD1 matching over 9 bases. This CDR3 contains 13 residues. The germline V gene has CDR1 MNHEY and CDR2 SMNVEV (reference sequence). Germline trimming cut 6 bases from V and 4 bases from J; bases unmatched to any gene: 3. This CDR3 is CASRETGGTEAFF. CDR3 nucleotide sequence: TGTGCCAGCAGGGAGACAGGGGGCACTGAAGCTTTCTTT.

The chain is built from TRBV12-1 and TRBJ2-7. TRBV12-1 is flagged as a pseudogene. The CDR3 is 15 amino acids. The CDR3 spells CASSLACGGPYEQYF. CDR3 in DNA: TGTGCCAGCAGCCTCGCTTGTGGGGGACCCTACGAGCAGTACTTC.

This clone was observed a single time. V gene TRBV7-9 combines with J gene TRBJ1-5, with 9 bases aligning to TRBD1. CDR3 length equals 15 residues. CDR1 SEHNR and CDR2 FQNEAQ come from the germline V gene (reference sequence). Germline trimming cut 0 bases from V and 4 bases from J; bases unmatched to any gene: 1. The CDR3: CASSLAGTGNQPQHF. CDR3 DNA sequence: TGTGCCAGCAGCTTAGCCGGGACAGGGAATCAGCCCCAGCATTTT.

V usage is TRBV11-3 and J usage is TRBJ1-3, with TRBD1 matching 8 bases. V lost 7 bases, J lost 8 bases, and 7 bases stayed unmatched. This CDR3 has 13 amino acids. Per germline, CDR1 SGHNT and CDR2 YENEEA. This CDR3 reads CASTGQGRDTIYF. The CDR3 DNA sequence: TGTGCCAGCACCGGACAGGGAAGAGACACCATATATTTT.

The rearrangement links TRBV7-2 to TRBJ1-2; 8 bases agree with TRBD1. CDR1 and CDR2 (germline): SGHTA, FQGNSA. The V segment lost 5 bases and the J segment 7 bases; nucleotides outside the gene matches: 15. This CDR3 spans 16 amino acids. The CDR3 DNA reads as TGTGCCAGCAGCCGTATACGGACAGGGTTTGCGGCTGGCTACACCTTC. Its translation is CASSRIRTGFAAGYTF.

The chain is built from TRBV10-3 and TRBJ1-1; D remains ambiguous. The CDR3 length is 16 residues. Trimming stripped 0 bases from V and 5 bases from J, with 16 bases between. Germline lookup yields CDR1 ENHRY and CDR2 SYGVKD. The CDR3 is CAISESVEGAGTEAFF. In nucleotides, the CDR3 is TGTGCCATCAGTGAGTCTGTAGAGGGCGCTGGGACTGAAGCTTTCTTT.

The chain links TRBV6-1 to TRBJ2-5, with D possibly being TRBD1 (7 bases). Trimming shortened V by 1 base and J by 6 bases, and 15 bases separated the two germline ends. CDR1 is MNHNS, CDR2 SASEGT, per germline. This CDR3 contains 15 residues. In nucleotides, the CDR3 is TGTGCCAGCAGTGAAGGACACGGGGGACAGAAGACCCAGTACTTC. Amino acid sequence: CASSEGHGGQKTQYF.

This clone appeared once. The rearrangement links TRBV30 to TRBJ1-2; D possibly corresponds to TRBD1 (5 bases). Looked up from germline, CDR1 is GTSNPN and CDR2 is SVGIG (reference sequence). This CDR3 is built from 13 residues. Trimming took 0 bases from V and 7 from J, leaving 12 bases between them. The CDR3 DNA reads as TGTGCCTGGAGTGTAAAGGGGAGTGTTGGCTACACCTTC. Amino acid sequence: CAWSVKGSVGYTF.

This chain connects TRBV15 to TRBJ1-4, with unresolved D. CDR3 length equals 13 residues. Germline lookup yields CDR1 LNHNV and CDR2 YYDKDF (reference sequence). Between the trimmed V and J ends, which lost 9 bases and 4 bases, there was a span of 12 bases. The CDR3 DNA is TGTGCCACTGAGTGGGGTTATAATGAAAAACTGTTTTTT. Translated: CATEWGYNEKLFF.

This clone was recorded only once. The V call is TRBV15, the J call TRBJ1-3; D possibly corresponds to TRBD1 (5 bases). This CDR3 contains 14 residues. V was cut by 4 bases and J by 9 bases, with 16 bases left in between. CDR1 LNHNV and CDR2 YYDKDF come from the germline V gene (reference sequence). CDR3 loop: CATSTGITQGTIYF. In DNA form, the CDR3 reads TGTGCCACCAGCACGGGCATTACGCAGGGCACCATATATTTT. Complete variable domain (other parts from reference TRBV15 and TRBJ1-3): DAMVIQNPRYQVTQFGKPVTLSCSQTLNHNVMYWYQQKSSQAPKLLFHYYDKDFNNEADTPDNFQSRRPNTSFCFLDIRSPGLGDTAMYLCATSTGITQGTIYFGEGSWLTVV.

This clone was detected once. V is TRBV7-9 and J is TRBJ2-7; D is tentatively TRBD1 or TRBD2 (5 bases each). The germline V and J ends were trimmed by 4 bases and 0 bases, with 10 bases remaining between them. CDR3 size: 14 residues. Germline V CDR1 and CDR2: SEHNR, FQNEAQ (reference sequence). CDR3 loop: CASSYPGTSYEQYF. Here the CDR3 DNA reads TGTGCCAGCAGCTACCCCGGGACCTCCTACGAGCAGTACTTC.

The rearrangement uses TRBV7-2 and TRBJ2-3; TRBD2 matches at 7 bases. The J segment lost 3 bases and the V segment lost 7 bases, leaving 13 bases of the junction unmatched. This CDR3 is 16 amino acids long. Germline V gives CDR1 SGHTA, CDR2 FQGNSA. The CDR3 loop is CASNSFGLAETDTQYF. Written as DNA, the CDR3 is TGTGCCAGCAACTCATTCGGGCTAGCGGAAACAGATACGCAGTATTTT. Together with reference TRBV7-2 and TRBJ2-3, the CDR3 gives the full variable domain: GAGVSQSPSNKVTEKGKDVELRCDPISGHTALYWYRQSLGQGLEFLIYFQGNSAPDKSGLPSDRFSAERTGGSVSTLTIQRTQQEDSAVYLCASNSFGLAETDTQYFGPGTRLTVL.

This chain joins TRBV5-1 and TRBJ1-1, with unresolved D. The V end was cut by 3 bases, the J end by 0 bases, with 9 bases between. The CDR3 covers 14 residues. CDR1 SGHRS and CDR2 YFSETQ come from the germline V gene. The CDR3 nucleotides read TGCGCCAGCAGCTCTCAGGCCGTGAACACTGAAGCTTTCTTT. This codes for CASSSQAVNTEAFF.

The chain is built from TRBV27 and TRBJ2-3; D could derive from TRBD1 or TRBD2 (5 bases each). V was shortened by 2 bases and J by 5 bases, with 11 bases between the two germline ends. CDR1 and CDR2 from the germline V gene are MNHEY and SMNVEV (reference sequence). This CDR3 region has 14 residues. The CDR3 loop is CASSLGDRRDTQYF. For the CDR3, the DNA is TGTGCCAGCAGTTTAGGGGACCGACGAGATACGCAGTATTTT.

The chain uses TRBV7-8 and TRBJ2-7; 9 nucleotides align to TRBD2. Germline V lookup: CDR1 SGHVS, CDR2 FQNEAQ. The CDR3 consists of 18 residues. V dropped 4 bases and J dropped 1; count of bases not matched to a gene: 14. DNA of the CDR3: TGTGCCAGCAGCTACGGATCAGCGGGAGGCTTTCGTTCCTACGAGCAGTACTTC. This gives the protein CASSYGSAGGFRSYEQYF.

In DNA form, the CDR3 reads TGTGCCAGCAGCTCCGGGACTCGAACTAATGAAAAACTGTTTTTT. Translated: CASSSGTRTNEKLFF. This sequence joins TRBV7-9 and TRBJ1-4; D might be TRBD1 (5 bases). The V gene's germline CDR1 is SEHNR and CDR2 FQNEAQ (reference sequence). CDR3 length: 15 amino acids. The ends were cut back, 4 bases at V and 1 base at J, with 10 bases in the middle.

V is TRBV10-3 and J is TRBJ2-1; a possible D gene is TRBD2 (6 bases). The CDR3 covers 13 residues. Germline loops: CDR1 ENHRY, CDR2 SYGVKD. V was trimmed by 9 bases and J by 5 bases, leaving 14 bases between them. The CDR3 protein is CAIRGGMHNEQFF. CDR3 DNA sequence: TGTGCCATTCGGGGCGGGATGCACAATGAGCAGTTCTTC.

The chain has TRBV7-2 and TRBJ1-3; D not resolved. Germline CDR1 is SGHTA and CDR2 is FQGNSA. The CDR3 contains 16 residues. V shed 2 bases and J shed 0 bases, with 11 bases lying between them. This CDR3 is CASSLTAASSGNTIYF. CDR3 DNA: TGTGCCAGCAGCTTAACTGCCGCAAGCTCTGGAAACACCATATATTTT.

The rearrangement joins TRBV27 to TRBJ2-5, with 13 positions matching TRBD2. Germline V gene lookup returns CDR1 MNHEY and CDR2 SMNVEV (reference sequence). The CDR3 consists of 19 residues. Unmatched junction bases numbered 13, after V lost 3 bases and J lost 3 bases. The CDR3 spells CASSFIWTSGGRVEETQYF. The CDR3 bases are TGTGCCAGCAGTTTTATTTGGACTAGCGGGGGACGCGTTGAAGAGACCCAGTACTTC.

This chain uses TRBV6-5 with TRBJ2-5, with 9 bases lining up with TRBD2. Unmatched junction bases numbered 6, after V lost 5 bases and J lost 2 bases. Germline CDR1 reads MNHEY; CDR2 reads SVGAGI. The CDR3 totals 15 residues. CDR3 protein: CASSTGTSIQETQYF. For the CDR3, the DNA is TGTGCCAGCAGTACCGGGACTAGCATACAAGAGACCCAGTACTTC.

The CDR3 spells CASSYNRDYGYTF. In DNA form, the CDR3 reads TGTGCCAGCAGCTACAACAGAGACTATGGCTACACCTTC. V gene TRBV25-1 combines with J gene TRBJ1-2, with unresolved D. CDR1 is MGHDK and CDR2 is SYGVNS in the germline V gene. V lost 6 bases to trimming and J lost 3 bases, with 11 bases between them. The CDR3 runs 13 residues.

CDR3 loop: CASSVAGTGHREKLFF. CDR3 in DNA: TGTGCCAGCAGCGTAGCTGGGACAGGGCATAGAGAAAAACTGTTTTTT. This chain joins TRBV9 and TRBJ1-4; 9 bases line up with TRBD1. Germline V CDR1 and CDR2: SGDLS, YYNGEE. V gave up 0 bases and J gave up 8 bases; unmatched junction bases: 8. This CDR3 spans 16 amino acids.